A selection of T cell receptor beta chains follows, all from one sample in a study of response to subunit inactivated influenza vaccine. TCRdb itself ran the RT-PCR reads through MiXCR, one entry per CDR3 protein. The sample has about 580,000 distinct CDR3 sequences, approximately 15% seen once. The sample here was PBMCs from blood, taken roughly 12 days after vaccination. Source of these receptors: a man aged 50-60 years who received an inactivated influenza vaccine. The CDR3 runs from the conserved cysteine through the conserved F or W. A D gene is named only where the DNA matches it firmly. The size field is filled for only some rows; it gives once, few, many or a size class.

CASSYRPGAISPLHF TGTGCCAGCAGTTATCGACCAGGGGCGATTTCACCCCTCCACTTT NA TRBJ1-6 TRBV27 NA
CASWTGNYEQYF TGTGCCAGCTGGACTGGAAACTACGAGCAGTACTTC NA TRBJ2-7 TRBV6-5 NA
CASSERQGGGSEQYF TGTGCCAGCAGTGAAAGGCAGGGCGGTGGGTCCGAGCAGTACTTC NA TRBJ2-7 TRBV6-1 NA
CASSYFGREETQYF TGTGCCAGCAGTTATTTCGGGAGGGAAGAGACCCAGTACTTC TRBD2 TRBJ2-5 TRBV6-5 NA
CASSYGVRYAEAFF TGTGCCAGCAGTTACGGGGTCCGGTACGCTGAAGCTTTCTTT NA TRBJ1-1 TRBV6-5 NA
CASRTGGSEETQYF TGTGCGAGTCGGACAGGGGGTTCAGAAGAGACCCAGTACTTC TRBD1 TRBJ2-5 TRBV10-3 NA
CASSLTHYNEQFF TGTGCCAGCAGCTTAACCCATTACAATGAGCAGTTCTTC NA TRBJ2-1 TRBV11-2 NA
CSASPVSLSYNEQFF TGCAGTGCTAGTCCGGTGTCACTCTCCTACAATGAGCAGTTCTTC NA TRBJ2-1 TRBV20-1 NA
CASIRTSGNTGELFF TGTGCCAGCATCAGGACTAGCGGCAACACCGGGGAGCTGTTTTTT TRBD2 TRBJ2-2 TRBV5-5 many
CASSTTSSEQFF TGTGCCAGCAGCACTACTAGTTCTGAGCAGTTCTTC NA TRBJ2-1 TRBV7-2 NA
CSVEGPGTRYNEQFF TGCAGCGTTGAAGGTCCGGGAACGCGGTACAATGAGCAGTTCTTC NA TRBJ2-1 TRBV29-1 few
CATSRISGTGELFF TGTGCCACCAGCAGAATAAGCGGCACCGGGGAGCTGTTTTTT NA TRBJ2-2 TRBV15 NA
CASSPSGPSIDYEQYF TGCGCCAGCAGTCCTAGCGGACCCTCAATTGACTACGAGCAGTACTTC TRBD2 TRBJ2-7 TRBV10-2 many
CASSLAGVTGELFF TGTGCCAGCAGCTTAGCGGGAGTCACCGGGGAGCTGTTTTTT NA TRBJ2-2 TRBV7-9 few
CSATGLVSNEQYF TGCAGCGCAACTGGATTGGTATCGAACGAGCAGTACTTC NA TRBJ2-7 TRBV29-1 NA
CASSQEGGSYEQYF TGTGCCAGCAGCCAAGAGGGAGGTTCCTACGAGCAGTACTTC NA TRBJ2-7 TRBV3-1 NA
CASKGGELFF TGTGCCAGCAAGGGCGGGGAGCTGTTTTTT NA TRBJ2-2 TRBV2 NA
CASSAGAGDNSPLHF TGTGCCAGCAGTGCAGGGGCCGGGGATAATTCACCCCTCCACTTT NA TRBJ1-6 TRBV12-3/TRBV12-4 many
CASSHNGISYEQYF TGCGCCAGCAGCCACAACGGGATATCCTACGAGCAGTACTTC NA TRBJ2-7 TRBV4-1 few
CSARVPGQYNEQFF TGCAGTGCTAGAGTCCCGGGGCAGTACAATGAGCAGTTCTTC NA TRBJ2-1 TRBV20-1 many
CATSDRDRGLSQETQYF TGTGCCACCAGTGACCGGGACAGGGGCCTATCCCAAGAGACCCAGTACTTC TRBD1 TRBJ2-5 TRBV24-1 NA
CASSQVVSREYNEQFF TGCGCCAGCAGCCAAGTAGTCTCGCGGGAGTACAATGAGCAGTTCTTC TRBD2 TRBJ2-1 TRBV4-3 many
CASSLEASGSAAQETQYF TGCGCCAGCAGCTTGGAGGCTAGCGGGAGTGCTGCGCAAGAGACCCAGTACTTC TRBD2 TRBJ2-5 TRBV5-1 NA
CASSLRDRGLQETQYF TGTGCCAGCAGCCTCCGGGACAGGGGACTCCAAGAGACCCAGTACTTC NA TRBJ2-5 TRBV21-1 few
CASSTQGGGDIQYF TGTGCCAGCAGCACTCAGGGTGGAGGAGACATTCAGTACTTC NA TRBJ2-4 TRBV7-2 many
CASSLGWENHLLSTDTQYF TGTGCCAGCAGCTTAGGATGGGAAAACCATCTATTAAGCACAGATACGCAGTATTTT NA TRBJ2-3 TRBV11-2 NA
CASSLWAPGYTDTQYF TGTGCCAGCAGTTTATGGGCCCCAGGGTACACAGATACGCAGTATTTT NA TRBJ2-3 TRBV27 few
CASLKRVLDEQYF TGTGCCAGCTTGAAGCGGGTTCTGGACGAGCAGTACTTC NA TRBJ2-7 TRBV28 NA
CASSLGDRGFRSPLHF TGTGCCAGCAGCTTAGGAGACAGGGGGTTTCGTTCACCCCTCCACTTT TRBD1 TRBJ1-6 TRBV7-9 NA
CASNMDWNNEQFF TGTGCCAGCAATATGGACTGGAACAATGAGCAGTTCTTC NA TRBJ2-1 TRBV2 NA
CASSYHLTGDRTYEQYF TGTGCCAGCAGTTACCACCTTACAGGAGACAGGACCTACGAGCAGTACTTC NA TRBJ2-7 TRBV6-2/TRBV6-3 few
CASSPGGASGTDTQYF TGTGCCAGCAGCCCTGGAGGGGCTAGCGGCACAGATACGCAGTATTTT NA TRBJ2-3 TRBV11-2 few
CSARNEGNEQFF TGCAGTGCTAGAAATGAGGGGAATGAGCAGTTCTTC NA TRBJ2-1 TRBV20-1 NA
CSARDLGHLAKNIQYF TGCAGTGCTAGAGATTTGGGTCATCTAGCCAAAAACATTCAGTACTTC NA TRBJ2-4 TRBV20-1 few
CASSLVGPVNTGELFF TGTGCCAGCAGCTTGGTTGGTCCAGTAAACACCGGGGAGCTGTTTTTT NA TRBJ2-2 TRBV5-6 NA
CASSPLAGGNQPQHF TGTGCCAGCTCACCACTCGCCGGGGGCAATCAGCCCCAGCATTTT NA TRBJ1-5 TRBV18 few
CASSLHSPPDTQYF TGTGCCAGCAGCTTACATAGCCCCCCGGATACGCAGTATTTT NA TRBJ2-3 TRBV7-2 few
CASSLHSGGTDTQYF TGTGCCAGCAGTCTACATAGCGGGGGCACAGATACGCAGTATTTT TRBD2 TRBJ2-3 TRBV12-3/TRBV12-4 few
CSASGRSKNIQYF TGCAGTGCTAGCGGACGGAGCAAAAACATTCAGTACTTC NA TRBJ2-4 TRBV20-1 many
CASSYSGGETEAFF TGTGCCAGCAGTTACTCAGGGGGCGAAACTGAAGCTTTCTTT TRBD1 TRBJ1-1 TRBV6-5 NA
CATSSHRGYEQYF TGTGCCACCAGCAGCCATAGGGGCTACGAGCAGTACTTC NA TRBJ2-7 TRBV15 NA
CASRRGLAGDNEQFF TGTGCCAGCAGACGGGGACTAGCGGGAGACAATGAGCAGTTCTTC TRBD2 TRBJ2-1 TRBV12-3/TRBV12-4 NA
CASSETGTRDYEQYF TGTGCCAGCAGTGAAACCGGGACTAGGGATTACGAGCAGTACTTC TRBD2 TRBJ2-7 TRBV2 few
CASSSPGLDISSTDTQYF TGTGCCAGCAGCTCTCCGGGACTAGATATTTCTAGCACAGATACGCAGTATTTT TRBD2 TRBJ2-3 TRBV11-2 NA
CASSTEGLDSEGYGYTF TGTGCCAGCAGCACCGAGGGGCTGGACTCGGAGGGGTATGGCTACACCTTC NA TRBJ1-2 TRBV5-5 NA
CASSPTGGISGNTIYF TGTGCCAGCTCACCGACAGGGGGGATCTCTGGAAACACCATATATTTT TRBD1 TRBJ1-3 TRBV18 NA
CASSQRVDTQYF TGTGCCAGCAGCCAACGGGTAGATACGCAGTATTTT NA TRBJ2-3 TRBV3-1 NA
CASSLFPGAAYEQYF TGTGCCAGCAGTTTATTCCCTGGGGCGGCCTACGAGCAGTACTTC NA TRBJ2-7 TRBV28 many
CASSSPDRDRGRNEQFF TGTGCCAGCAGTTCCCCGGACAGGGACAGGGGGCGGAATGAGCAGTTCTTC TRBD1 TRBJ2-1 TRBV6-2/TRBV6-3 once
CASSDHRGRGTEAFF TGTGCCAGCAGTGACCACAGGGGGCGAGGCACTGAAGCTTTCTTT TRBD1 TRBJ1-1 TRBV6-2/TRBV6-3 many
CSVDDFTSGGDYEQYF TGCAGCGTAGACGACTTCACTAGCGGGGGGGACTACGAGCAGTACTTC TRBD2 TRBJ2-7 TRBV29-1 few
CASSYSQGTSSYEQYF TGTGCCAGCAGTTACTCTCAGGGGACGAGCTCCTACGAGCAGTACTTC NA TRBJ2-7 TRBV6-5 few
CASRLSGRVGEQFF TGTGCCAGCAGGTTAAGCGGGAGGGTAGGTGAGCAGTTCTTC TRBD2 TRBJ2-1 TRBV11-2 few